The following is a T cell receptor (beta chain) sequence with its context. The antigen remains unidentified. The sample comes from a study of T cell responses to AZD1222 COVID-19 vaccine. Study background: Some second doses came at about 4 weeks and others at about 12 weeks; these were pooled.

Method: immunoSEQ multiplex PCR; TCRdb's copy keeps in-frame clones and lacks some. The repertoire holds about 120,000 clones, with 87% as singletons. Study-level points and caveats: It should be noted that donors were predominantly white British and more often female, and clonal diversity was possibly underestimated. Sampling captured repertoires only after the peak T cell response.

CDR1 and CDR2 from the germline V gene are MNHEY and SMNVEV (reference sequence). V lost 5 bases, J lost 5 bases, and 12 bases stayed unmatched. The length of the CDR3 is 16 residues. The V and J genes are TRBV27 and TRBJ2-5; 9 positions match TRBD1. Sequenced material: peripheral blood, taken on day 0 of AZD1222 vaccination. The receptor was isolated from an adult in good health. This chain's CDR3 is CASSPRGQGFVETQYF. CDR3 in DNA: TGTGCCAGCAGTCCCCGGGGACAGGGCTTTGTGGAGACCCAGTACTTC.